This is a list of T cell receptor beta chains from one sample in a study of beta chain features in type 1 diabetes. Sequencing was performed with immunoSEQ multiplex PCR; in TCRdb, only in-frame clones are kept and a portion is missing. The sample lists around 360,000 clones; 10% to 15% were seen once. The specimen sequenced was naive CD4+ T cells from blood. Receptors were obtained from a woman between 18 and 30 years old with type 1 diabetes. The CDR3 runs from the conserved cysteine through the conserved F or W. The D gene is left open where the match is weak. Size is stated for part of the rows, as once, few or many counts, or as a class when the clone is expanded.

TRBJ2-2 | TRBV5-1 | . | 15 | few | TGCGCCAGCAGCTTGGATCGGGGAAGAGCCGGGGAGCTGTTTTTT | CASSLDRGRAGELFF
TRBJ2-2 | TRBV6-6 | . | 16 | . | TGTGCCAGTTCTACCCGACAGGCGAATTGGGGCGGGGAGCTGTTTTTT | CASSTRQANWGGELFF
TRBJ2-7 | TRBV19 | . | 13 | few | TGTGCCAGTAGTATCGGGACATCTTACGAGCAGTACTTC | CASSIGTSYEQYF
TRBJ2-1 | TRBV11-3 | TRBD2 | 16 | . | TGTGCCAGCAGCGCCGGGGGGGCAGGCTCCTACAATGAGCAGTTCTTC | CASSAGGAGSYNEQFF
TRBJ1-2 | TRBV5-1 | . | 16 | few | TGCGCCAGCAGCTCAAAACCAGACAGGCCCGGGTATGGCTACACCTTC | CASSSKPDRPGYGYTF
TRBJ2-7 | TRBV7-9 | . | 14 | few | TGTGCCAGCAGCTTAGCAGGGGCAACCTACGAGCAGTACTTC | CASSLAGATYEQYF
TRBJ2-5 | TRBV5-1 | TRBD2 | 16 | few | TGCGCCAGCAGCCCCACTAGCGGGGGACCTCAAGAGACCCAGTACTTC | CASSPTSGGPQETQYF
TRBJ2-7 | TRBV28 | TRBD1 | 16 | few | TGTGCCAGCAGTTCCGCTGGGACAGGGGTGGTCTACGAGCAGTACTTC | CASSSAGTGVVYEQYF
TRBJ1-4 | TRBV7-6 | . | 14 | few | TGTGCCAGCAGCCCGGGTGGCCGGAATGAAAAACTGTTTTTT | CASSPGGRNEKLFF
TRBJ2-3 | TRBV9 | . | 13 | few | TGTGCCAGCAGCGAGCTAATCACAGATACGCAGTATTTT | CASSELITDTQYF
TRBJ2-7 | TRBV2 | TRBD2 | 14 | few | TGTGCCAGCAGGACTAGCGGGAGCCTTTCCGAGCAGTACTTC | CASRTSGSLSEQYF
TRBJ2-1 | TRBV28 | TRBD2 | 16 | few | TGTGCCAGCACCTCAACGGCGGAGCGGGGTGGAACGGAGCAGTTCTTC | CASTSTAERGGTEQFF
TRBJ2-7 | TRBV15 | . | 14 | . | TGTGCCACCAGCAGGGGTAGGGGGACCTACGAGCAGTACTTC | CATSRGRGTYEQYF
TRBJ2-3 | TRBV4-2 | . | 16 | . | TGTGCCAGCAGCCAGGGCATAGGGGGAGTAATAGATACGCAGTATTTT | CASSQGIGGVIDTQYF